This T cell receptor beta chain was recovered during a study of immune cell composition in non-small cell lung cancer. As for this clone: No antigen is known for it.

Normal lung sampling was at least 3 cm from the tumour, as distant as possible. Germline lookup yields CDR1 SGDLS and CDR2 YYNGEE. V gave up 0 bases and J gave up 2 bases, with 21 bases separating them. The CDR3 contains 18 residues. General study points: Tumour-associated clones >0.5% occurred in under 35% of adenocarcinomas, about three quarters of squamous.

Method: immunoSEQ multiplex PCR; TCRdb's copy keeps in-frame clones and lacks some. The table records just over 3,500 clones, 65% to 80% of them present only once. Sequencing was done on a sample of non-adjacent lung tissue. The rearrangement joins TRBV9 to TRBJ2-7; TRBD2 is a possible D gene (5 bases). This receptor was obtained from a human donor with non-small cell lung cancer. Here the CDR3 reads CASSVAPLDSFMTYEQYF. The CDR3 DNA follows: TGTGCCAGCAGCGTAGCCCCGCTGGACTCTTTCATGACCTACGAGCAGTACTTC.